The rows below give T cell receptor beta chains drawn from one sample of a study of vaccination and CD4 T cells after COVID-19. No antigens are known for them. In TCRdb, the PCR reads were re-called with MiXCR into one record per CDR3 protein. The sample lists 15,000 or so distinct CDR3 sequences, just over 20% seen once, with roughly 12% in the top ten. The specimen comprised CD4+ T cells from blood, cultured in vitro, sampled before SARS-CoV-2 vaccination. The origin of the receptors is a human donor who received a COVID-19 vaccine. Both conserved end residues are part of each CDR3. Fields, in order: D gene, V gene, J gene, CDR3 protein. The D gene is left open where the match is weak.

TRBD1	TRBV24-1	TRBJ2-3	CATSGTGGAKGTQYF
-	TRBV20-1	TRBJ2-1	CSASWISYNEQFF
-	TRBV6-1	TRBJ2-7	CASSERVGSRQYF
-	TRBV12-3/TRBV12-4	TRBJ1-6	CASSLRAGSSSPLHF
-	TRBV30	TRBJ1-3	CAWSGGLGNTIYF
TRBD2	TRBV12-3/TRBV12-4	TRBJ2-7	CASSRTSGGGSYEQYF
TRBD1	TRBV23-1	TRBJ1-5	CASSRGTGEDQPQHF
TRBD1	TRBV5-1	TRBJ2-2	CASSFTLRTGPTGELFF
TRBD1	TRBV5-4	TRBJ1-4	CASSLDRGEEKLFF
-	TRBV21-1	TRBJ2-5	CASSKGPRGLAGAHQETQYF
-	TRBV15	TRBJ2-2	CATSRDPIRVNTGELFF
-	TRBV18	TRBJ1-1	CASSPGTGPSGAFF
-	TRBV6-1	TRBJ2-5	CASSEAVGNPETQYF
-	TRBV6-1	TRBJ2-7	CASSEGSLVGYEQYF
-	TRBV7-2	TRBJ2-7	CASSPGPVNHEQYF
-	TRBV30	TRBJ2-7	CAWSVRLYYEQYF
-	TRBV2	TRBJ1-1	CASGTGDPEAFF
TRBD1	TRBV11-3	TRBJ1-2	CASSLDRIYGYTF
-	TRBV18	TRBJ1-5	CASSPTREKGNQPQHF
-	TRBV6-5	TRBJ2-2	CASSYHGELFF
TRBD1	TRBV7-9	TRBJ2-5	CASSSGTGIQETQYF
TRBD1	TRBV11-2	TRBJ1-2	CASSLEWRRGRGGYTF
-	TRBV10-3	TRBJ1-5	CAISETQDQPQHF
-	TRBV5-4	TRBJ2-5	CASSSISQETQYF